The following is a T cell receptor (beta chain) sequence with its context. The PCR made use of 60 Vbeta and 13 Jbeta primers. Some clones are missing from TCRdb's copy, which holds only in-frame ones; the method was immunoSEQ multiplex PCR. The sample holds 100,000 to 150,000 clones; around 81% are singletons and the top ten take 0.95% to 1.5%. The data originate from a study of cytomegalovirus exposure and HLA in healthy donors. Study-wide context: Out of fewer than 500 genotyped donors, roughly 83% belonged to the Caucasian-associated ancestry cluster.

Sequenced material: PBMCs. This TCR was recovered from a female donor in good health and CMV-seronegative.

The CDR3 sequence is CASSPRGTSGRETQYF. The CDR3 DNA sequence: TGTGCCAGCAGCCCCCGCGGGACTAGCGGTAGGGAGACCCAGTACTTC. V and J are TRBV9 and TRBJ2-5; 11 bases match TRBD2. Trimming cost V 4 bases and J 5 bases; bases outside gene matches: 10. The CDR3 loop spans 16 amino acids. Germline V gives CDR1 SGDLS, CDR2 YYNGEE.